A selection of T cell receptor beta chains follows, all from one sample in a study of cytomegalovirus exposure and HLA in healthy donors. This table comes from immunoSEQ multiplex PCR, and its TCRdb copy is limited to in-frame clones, with some not included. The repertoire holds over 150,000 clones, with roughly 75% as singletons. Sequencing was done on a sample of PBMCs. These receptors came from a man aged 18 to 30 in good health and CMV-seronegative. Both conserved end residues are part of each CDR3. A D gene is named only where the DNA matches it firmly. Clone size is not always given. Where it is, it says once, few, many or a class for expanded clones.

TRBJ2-1,TRBV4-2,TRBD2,-,TGTGCCAGCAGCCAAGACGGGACTAGCGCCTACAATGAGCAGTTCTTC,CASSQDGTSAYNEQFF
TRBJ2-7,TRBV7-6,TRBD1,-,TGTGCCAGCAGCTCCACAGGGGGTGGGACCTACGAGCAGTACTTC,CASSSTGGGTYEQYF
TRBJ2-7,TRBV5-1,TRBD2,-,TGCGCCAGCAGCTTGGGACCAGCCGGGACTAGTCGGGACGAGCAGTACTTC,CASSLGPAGTSRDEQYF
TRBJ1-2,TRBV18,TRBD1,-,TGTGCCAGCTCGGCGGAGACAGGGGAATCCCTCTATGGCTACACCTTC,CASSAETGESLYGYTF
TRBJ1-6,TRBV27,-,-,TGTGCCAGCAGTTTAGGGGGAGGTTCACCCCTCCACTTT,CASSLGGGSPLHF
TRBJ1-6,TRBV28,-,-,TGTGCCACCGCAGGGGATTCACCCCTCCACTTT,CATAGDSPLHF
TRBJ1-1,TRBV7-2,-,-,TGTGCCAGCAGCTTAGATCATGGAGGAAACACTGAAGCTTTCTTT,CASSLDHGGNTEAFF
TRBJ2-7,TRBV5-4,TRBD2,-,TGTGCCAGCAGCTGGGGGGTGGGAGGGTCGATCTACGAGCAGTACTTC,CASSWGVGGSIYEQYF
TRBJ2-7,TRBV6-6,TRBD2,-,TGTGCCAGCCATGATAGCGGGATGGGCTACGAGCAGTACTTC,CASHDSGMGYEQYF
TRBJ2-7,TRBV7-9,TRBD1,-,TGTGCCAGCAGCTCCCGGACAGGGGGCTCGACCTACGAGCAGTACTTC,CASSSRTGGSTYEQYF
TRBJ2-1,TRBV5-1,-,once,TGCGCCAGCAGCAGACAGCCCGACACCCTGGGGGAGCAGTTCTTC,CASSRQPDTLGEQFF
TRBJ2-3,TRBV10-2,TRBD2,few,TGCGCCAGCAACCAAGCGGGAGCCGGAGATACGCAGTATTTT,CASNQAGAGDTQYF
TRBJ2-7,TRBV6-5,TRBD1,-,TGTGCCAGCAGTTACTCCGGACAGGCGGGTCCCTACGAGCAGTACTTC,CASSYSGQAGPYEQYF
TRBJ1-1,TRBV7-9,-,once,TGTGCCAGCAGCTTCCCGAGGGATGAGGCAAACACTGAAGCTTTCTTT,CASSFPRDEANTEAFF
TRBJ2-7,TRBV5-1,-,-,TGCGCCAGCAGCTTGGGAGAGGGTTCCTTCGGTGAGCAGTACTTC,CASSLGEGSFGEQYF
TRBJ2-5,TRBV7-9,-,-,TGTGCCAGCAGTGTTCGGGAGTACCTCCAAGAGACCCAGTACTTC,CASSVREYLQETQYF
TRBJ2-1,TRBV28,TRBD2,-,TGTGCCAGCAGTTTATGGGAAGCGGGAGAGACCTACAATGAGCAGTTCTTC,CASSLWEAGETYNEQFF
TRBJ2-3,TRBV7-9,TRBD2,-,TGTGCCAGCAGCCCGGGACTAGAAGCAGATACGCAGTATTTT,CASSPGLEADTQYF
TRBJ2-3,TRBV11-2,-,once,TGTGCCAGCAGTCAGATAAAGGAGGGTACCCCGTATTTT,CASSQIKEGTPYF
TRBJ2-3,TRBV7-2,-,-,TGTGCCAGCAGCTTAGCAGGGACTGTCTTCGCTAGCACAGATACGCAGTATTTT,CASSLAGTVFASTDTQYF
TRBJ1-5,TRBV6-1,TRBD1,-,TGTGCCAGCAGAGGGACAGGGGGGATTCAGCCCCAGCATTTT,CASRGTGGIQPQHF
TRBJ1-1,TRBV5-1,TRBD1,-,TGCGCCAGCACCACGGGACAGGGGAACATGGGCACTGAAGCTTTCTTT,CASTTGQGNMGTEAFF
TRBJ2-1,TRBV7-2,TRBD2,-,TGTGCCAGCAGCTTAGCGAGCAGCGGGATGAGGGATGAGCAGTTCTTC,CASSLASSGMRDEQFF
TRBJ1-6,TRBV19,-,few,TGTGCCAGTAGTATAGATCCGGGGCCCCTCCACTTT,CASSIDPGPLHF
TRBJ2-7,TRBV7-9,-,-,TGTGCCAGCAGCTTTTACAGGGACTACGAGCAGTACTTC,CASSFYRDYEQYF
TRBJ2-1,TRBV28,TRBD1,-,TGTGCCAGCAACGTATCGCCGGGACAGGGGGGCAATGAGCAGTTCTTC,CASNVSPGQGGNEQFF
TRBJ2-7,TRBV6-6,-,-,TGTGCCAGCACCTGGGGCTCCCACTACGAGCAGTACTTC,CASTWGSHYEQYF
TRBJ2-5,TRBV9,-,-,TGTGCCAGCAGCCCCCTCCAGACTCAAGAGACCCAGTACTTC,CASSPLQTQETQYF
TRBJ2-1,TRBV5-4,TRBD1,-,TGTGCCAGCAGCTTGGGAGGCAGGGGGCGAGGGAATGAGCAGTTCTTC,CASSLGGRGRGNEQFF
TRBJ1-1,TRBV5-1,TRBD1,-,TGCGCCAGCACCCCGGGAAGGACAGGGGGCACTGAAGCTTTCTTT,CASTPGRTGGTEAFF
TRBJ1-1,TRBV12-2,-,few,TGTGCAAGTCGCTTACCCCTGCGAAACACTGAAGCTTTCTTT,CASRLPLRNTEAFF
TRBJ2-5,TRBV7-2,TRBD2,-,TGTGCCAGCAGCTTACCTACTAGCGGGAGTCTCGAGACCCAGTACTTC,CASSLPTSGSLETQYF
TRBJ2-7,TRBV6-1,TRBD1,-,TGTGCCGGCAGGGGGGGACAGGGCCCCTACGAGCAGTACTTC,CAGRGGQGPYEQYF
TRBJ2-5,TRBV6-5,-,-,TGTGCCAGCAGCCTAATGGTTCAAGAGACCCAGTACTTC,CASSLMVQETQYF
TRBJ2-1,TRBV7-9,TRBD2,-,TGTGCCAGCAGCCCCCTTGTGGAGGCGGGAGGGCAGTTCTTC,CASSPLVEAGGQFF
TRBJ2-1,TRBV4-1,TRBD2,-,TGCGCCAGCAGCCCTTCTAGCGGAGCCTACAATGAGCAGTTCTTC,CASSPSSGAYNEQFF
TRBJ2-7,TRBV7-9,-,few,TGTGCCAGCAGCCACGGGGGGCGGGGGCAGTACTTC,CASSHGGRGQYF
TRBJ2-5,TRBV11-2,-,-,TGTGCCAGCAGCAAAGAGGCCCAAGAGACCCAGTACTTC,CASSKEAQETQYF
TRBJ2-7,TRBV29-1,-,-,TGCAGCGTTGGGGGGGGCGCCTACGAGCAGTACTTC,CSVGGGAYEQYF
TRBJ1-3,TRBV19,-,-,TGTGCCAGTACCTTAGGAGCAGCTTCTGGAAACACCATATATTTT,CASTLGAASGNTIYF
TRBJ2-1,TRBV7-8,TRBD2,-,TGTGCCAGCAGCGCTCGACTAGCGGGATTTACCGATGAGCAGTTCTTC,CASSARLAGFTDEQFF
TRBJ1-3,TRBV7-9,-,-,TGTGCCAGCAGCTTAGGGGGCGCTGGAAACACCATATATTTT,CASSLGGAGNTIYF
TRBJ1-1,TRBV6-5,-,-,TGTGCCAGCAGTAAGGGGCGATACACTGAAGCTTTCTTT,CASSKGRYTEAFF
TRBJ2-7,TRBV29-1,TRBD2,-,TGCAGCGTTGAAAGGGCGACCGAGCGGGGGAAGGGCCCCTACGACGAGCAGTACTTC,CSVERATERGKGPYDEQYF
TRBJ1-4,TRBV27,TRBD1,-,TGTGCCAGCAGTTTATTCCAGACAGGGGAGAATGAAAAACTGTTTTTT,CASSLFQTGENEKLFF
TRBJ1-2,TRBV19,TRBD1,-,TGTGCCAGTACCTCCAGGACAGGGCATAGCTACACCTTC,CASTSRTGHSYTF
TRBJ2-5,TRBV7-2,-,-,TGTGCCAGCAGCTTAGAACGGTACCAAGAGACCCAGTACTTC,CASSLERYQETQYF
TRBJ2-2,TRBV5-4,TRBD2,-,TGTGCCAGCAGCGAACAGCGGGAGGCCGGGGAGCTGTTTTTT,CASSEQREAGELFF